This T cell receptor beta chain was observed in a study of T cell responses to AZD1222 COVID-19 vaccine. Study-wide findings and caveats: Mapped onto spike, vaccine-associated CD4 TCRs spanned it and were dominant at 160-218 and 743-854. Possibly, clonal diversity was underestimated; donors were largely white British and included more females.

The sample holds a few counts of this clone. The antigen is unknown. Germline CDR1 and CDR2: KGHSH and LQKENI. This CDR3 contains 15 residues. V lost 0 bases, J lost 10 bases, and 13 bases lay in between. Using immunoSEQ multiplex PCR, the repertoire was profiled, and TCRdb retains in-frame clones only, with some absent. The sample yields tens of thousands of clones, 90% seen once. This sample comprised peripheral blood, obtained 28 days after the second AZD1222 dose. This sequence joins TRBV18 and TRBJ1-6; TRBD1 is a possible D gene (5 bases). The source of this sequence is an adult who received the AZD1222 COVID-19 vaccine. The CDR3 sequence is CASSPPGGNASPLHF. CDR3 sequence (DNA): TGTGCCAGCTCACCACCGGGGGGGAATGCCTCACCCCTCCACTTT.